The T cell receptor beta chain under discussion was sequenced for a study of cytomegalovirus exposure and HLA in healthy donors. Whole-study context: HLA-typed donors were the source of about 85 million unique TCRs held in an early data release. Overall study findings and caveats: Sequencing had likely introduced a cluster of highly shared sequence variants as an artifact. Evidence from a later analysis indicated that most CMV-associated TCR beta chains looked HLA-restricted.

In the PCR, 60 Vbeta and 13 Jbeta primers were used. Per the original data handling: Roughly 12 million shared chains were among roughly 81 million unique TCR beta chains counted in a later analysis. Measured with immunoSEQ multiplex PCR; TCRdb has only the in-frame clones, and not every one. The DNA was the basis for D and trimming; V, J and clone size are from that table. Of 200,000 to 250,000 clones listed, more than 75% are singletons. Regarding this clone: Its antigen is undetermined.

V lost 6 bases to trimming and J lost 0 bases, with 5 bases between them. CDR1 LNHNV and CDR2 YYDKDF come from the germline V gene (reference sequence). The CDR3 runs 13 residues. Sequenced: PBMCs. The sequence was obtained from a girl aged 2 to 10 in good health and CMV-seronegative. The V gene is TRBV15, the J gene TRBJ2-2, with a possible D match to TRBD2 (5 bases). CDR3 DNA: TGTGCCACCAGACTAGCGAACACCGGGGAGCTGTTTTTT. It encodes CATRLANTGELFF.